These T cell receptor beta chains were read from a single sample in a study of blood T cell repertoires in COVID-19. TCRdb's copy holds only in-frame clones and misses some; the assay was immunoSEQ multiplex PCR. The repertoire has roughly 150,000 clones, over 70% of them found once; the top ten carry about 6%. The sample taken for sequencing was PBMCs or T cells enriched from blood (not recorded which). These receptors came from a woman aged 40 to 49 with acute COVID-19. The conserved cysteine and the conserved F or W are not part of the CDR3 here.

j_call: TRBJ1-2
v_call: TRBV28
cdr3_aa: ASNPRGIYGYT

j_call: TRBJ1-1
v_call: TRBV6-5
cdr3_aa: ASSLAGGGTEAF

j_call: TRBJ2-3
v_call: TRBV5-1
cdr3_aa: ASSFFQREATDTQY

j_call: TRBJ2-5
v_call: TRBV5-8
cdr3_aa: ASSLGSGSTQETQY

j_call: TRBJ1-1
v_call: TRBV5-5
cdr3_aa: ASSLSWETNTEAF

j_call: TRBJ2-3
v_call: TRBV4-2
cdr3_aa: ASSRNSFGTDTQY

j_call: TRBJ2-1
v_call: TRBV2
cdr3_aa: AANAASWYEQF

j_call: TRBJ1-1
v_call: TRBV3-1/TRBV3-2
cdr3_aa: ASSLRESSTEAF

j_call: TRBJ1-1
v_call: TRBV5-1
cdr3_aa: ASSSLGQVAGGNTEAF

j_call: TRBJ1-1
v_call: TRBV2
cdr3_aa: ASSLRQTNTEAF

j_call: TRBJ2-5
v_call: TRBV6-5
cdr3_aa: ASSYGGETQY

j_call: TRBJ2-5
v_call: TRBV6-2/TRBV6-3
cdr3_aa: ASSYGLADQETQY

j_call: TRBJ1-1
v_call: TRBV5-8
cdr3_aa: ASSPRGRVTNTEAF

j_call: TRBJ2-1
v_call: TRBV2
cdr3_aa: ASSELKGTASNGEQF

j_call: TRBJ2-2
v_call: TRBV29-1
cdr3_aa: SVVPRESATGELF

j_call: TRBJ1-1
v_call: TRBV7-9
cdr3_aa: ASSLGGGWNTEAF

j_call: TRBJ2-1
v_call: TRBV30
cdr3_aa: AWSLWGGPTAYEQF

j_call: TRBJ2-1
v_call: TRBV7-2
cdr3_aa: ASSLDPLAGGVVEQF

j_call: TRBJ2-3
v_call: TRBV7-9
cdr3_aa: ASSPTGDGTQY

j_call: TRBJ2-3
v_call: TRBV7-2
cdr3_aa: ASSPRTGPDTQY

j_call: TRBJ2-3
v_call: TRBV5-1
cdr3_aa: ASSLPSGRNTDTQY

j_call: TRBJ2-1
v_call: TRBV9
cdr3_aa: ASSPTRGSYNEQF

j_call: TRBJ1-5
v_call: TRBV19
cdr3_aa: ASSDRGLSNQPQH

j_call: TRBJ1-1
v_call: TRBV3-1/TRBV3-2
cdr3_aa: ASSQAGAGRAGTEAF